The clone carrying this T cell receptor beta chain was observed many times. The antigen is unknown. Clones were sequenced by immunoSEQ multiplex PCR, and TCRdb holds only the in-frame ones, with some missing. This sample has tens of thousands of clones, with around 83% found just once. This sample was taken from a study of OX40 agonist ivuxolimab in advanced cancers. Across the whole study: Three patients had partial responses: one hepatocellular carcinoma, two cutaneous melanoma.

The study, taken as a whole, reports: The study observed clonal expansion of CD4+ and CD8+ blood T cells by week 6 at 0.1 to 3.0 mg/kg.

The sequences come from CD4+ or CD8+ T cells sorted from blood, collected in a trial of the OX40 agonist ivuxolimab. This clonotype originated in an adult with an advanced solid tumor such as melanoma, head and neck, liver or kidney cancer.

The CDR3 spells CASSPWGRGGEGRKLFF. DNA for the CDR3: TGTGCCAGCAGCCCGTGGGGTAGAGGGGGCGAAGGGAGGAAACTGTTTTTT. The gene calls are TRBV11-2 and TRBJ1-4; TRBD1 matches at 7 bases. This CDR3 is 17 amino acids long. The V gene's germline CDR1 is SGHAT and CDR2 FQNNGV. Trimming at V came to 5 bases and at J to 11 bases, leaving 20 bases not matched to a gene.